The 15 T cell receptor beta chains presented below share a single source sample, sequenced in a study of beta chain features in type 1 diabetes. Of the isolated RNA, all was reverse transcribed, and so the sequenced material was expressed TCRB transcripts. Profiling relied on immunoSEQ multiplex PCR, and the TCRdb table lists in-frame clones only, not all of them. The sample holds about 24,000 clones; approximately 70% are singletons and the top ten take approximately 2.1%. Specimen: Tregs from blood. The receptors shown here come from a woman aged 40 to 50 in good health.

Notes on this clone: Mismatch with germline at one junction end may stem from a read error. The gene calls are TRBV19 and TRBJ2-3; TRBD1 matches 10 bases. Germline CDR1 and CDR2: LNHDA and SQIVND (reference sequence). The CDR3 spans 12 residues. CDR3 region: CASSTTGQGPHF. CDR3 nucleotide sequence: TGTGCCAGTAGTACCACGGGACAGGGGCCCCATTTT.

The rearrangement uses TRBV7-9 and TRBJ1-2; TRBD1 matches 8 bases. Germline trimming cut 5 bases from V and 4 bases from J; bases unmatched to any gene: 6. Germline CDR1 and CDR2: SEHNR and FQNEAQ (reference sequence). This CDR3 region has 14 residues. CDR3 residues: CASSPRTGRYGYTF. CDR3 nucleotide sequence: TGTGCCAGCAGCCCGAGGACAGGGCGCTATGGCTACACCTTC.

The CDR3: CASRRQGATNTEAFF. CDR3 nucleotides: TGCGCCAGCAGAAGACAGGGGGCGACGAACACTGAAGCTTTCTTT. The V gene is TRBV5-1, the J gene TRBJ1-1; 10 bases line up with TRBD1. CDR3 length equals 15 residues. Germline CDR1 and CDR2: SGHRS and YFSETQ. V dropped 5 bases and J dropped 1; count of bases not matched to a gene: 5. Variable domain in full (rest from reference TRBV5-1 and TRBJ1-1): KAGVTQTPRYLIKTRGQQVTLSCSPISGHRSVSWYQQTPGQGLQFLFEYFSETQRNKGNFPGRFSGRQFSNSRSEMNVSTLELGDSALYLCASRRQGATNTEAFFGQGTRLTVV.

This rearrangement joins TRBV6-1 to TRBJ1-5, with a tentative D call TRBD1 (5 bases). Trimming pared 8 bases from V and 2 bases from J, leaving 13 bases between. The CDR3 runs to 14 residues. Germline loops: CDR1 MNHNS, CDR2 SASEGT. CDR3 region: CASVGGYRNQPQHF. The CDR3 DNA is TGTGCCAGCGTGGGGGGGTACCGCAATCAGCCCCAGCATTTT.

This chain joins TRBV6-5 and TRBJ2-5; D remains unclear. V lost 2 bases and J lost 4, with 8 bases in between. Germline CDR1 MNHEY, CDR2 SVGAGI. CDR3 length equals 13 residues. CDR3 residues: CASSYAALETQYF. The CDR3 nucleotides are TGTGCCAGCAGTTACGCGGCCCTAGAGACCCAGTACTTC.

V gene TRBV4-3 combines with J gene TRBJ2-7; 7 nucleotides align to TRBD2. The CDR3 length is 15 residues. CDR1 LGHNA and CDR2 YSLEER come from the germline V gene. Trimming took 0 bases from V and 2 from J; bases not matched to a gene: 4. The CDR3 region has the DNA TGCGCCAGCAGCCAAGAAGGGAGGGGCCCCTACGAGCAGTACTTC. It encodes CASSQEGRGPYEQYF.

This chain connects TRBV9 to TRBJ1-1; D gene uncertain. Germline V gene lookup returns CDR1 SGDLS and CDR2 YYNGEE. This CDR3 has 16 residues. Between the trimmed V and J ends, which lost 0 bases and 3 bases, there was a span of 15 bases. The CDR3 DNA follows: TGTGCCAGCAGCGTAGCGGCTACCAAGCAGGACACTGAAGCTTTCTTT. Its translation: CASSVAATKQDTEAFF.

The sample holds a few counts of this clone. The chain uses TRBV2 and TRBJ2-1; 7 bases are shared with TRBD1. Trimming at V came to 1 base and at J to 4 bases, leaving 4 bases not matched to a gene. The length of the CDR3 is 15 residues. The germline CDR1 and CDR2 sequences are SNHLY and FYNNEI. This CDR3 is CASSEGQGGYNEQFF. The CDR3 coding sequence is TGTGCCAGCAGTGAAGGACAGGGTGGGTACAATGAGCAGTTCTTC.

The chain is built from TRBV19 and TRBJ2-7; 7 bases map to TRBD1. The V segment lost 9 bases and the J segment 3 bases; nucleotides outside the gene matches: 8. CDR3 length: 13 amino acids. Per germline, CDR1 LNHDA and CDR2 SQIVND (reference sequence). The CDR3 sequence: CARDETGFYEQYF. CDR3 in DNA: TGTGCCAGGGATGAGACAGGGTTCTACGAGCAGTACTTC.

The gene calls are TRBV7-9 and TRBJ1-2; D is perhaps TRBD1 (5 bases). Trimming stripped 7 bases from V and 4 bases from J, with 10 bases between. CDR1 and CDR2 (germline): SEHNR, FQNEAQ (reference sequence). CDR3 length: 12 residues. In DNA form, the CDR3 reads TGTGCCAGCACCCAGGGCTTCTATGGCTACACCTTC. Protein product: CASTQGFYGYTF.

The chain has TRBV5-1 and TRBJ2-2; D perhaps matches TRBD1 (6 bases). Looked up from germline, CDR1 is SGHRS and CDR2 is YFSETQ. Trimming left V 3 bases short and J 2 bases short, with 20 bases between. This CDR3 has 18 amino acids. CDR3 bases: TGCGCCAGCAGCTCGGACAGCCGGTTCCTAAGAAACACCGGGGAGCTGTTTTTT. Encoded protein: CASSSDSRFLRNTGELFF.

The chain employs TRBV6-5 and TRBJ1-6; weak D call: TRBD1 (5 bases). The V end was cut by 4 bases, the J end by 8 bases, with 12 bases between. The CDR3 runs 14 residues. CDR1 and CDR2 from the germline V gene are MNHEY and SVGAGI. CDR3 nucleotide sequence: TGTGCCAGCAGTTTCGTGACAGCCTATTCACCCCTCCACTTT. This translates into CASSFVTAYSPLHF.

The chain has TRBV6-6 and TRBJ2-1, with 7 bases identical to TRBD1. The germline CDR1 and CDR2 sequences are MNHNY and SVGAGI (reference sequence). There are 14 residues in the CDR3. The J segment lost 5 bases and the V segment lost 4 bases, leaving 5 bases of the junction unmatched. The CDR3 here is CASSLPTGDNEQFF. The CDR3 coding sequence is TGTGCCAGCAGTTTGCCCACAGGGGACAATGAGCAGTTCTTC.

The chain links TRBV5-4 to TRBJ2-3; 13 bases are a match to TRBD2. J gave up 13 bases and V 3 bases, and 14 bases lay outside the gene matches. CDR3 length: 16 residues. Germline V lookup: CDR1 SGHNT, CDR2 YYREEE (reference sequence). CDR3 bases: TGTGCCAGCAGCTCCCCCGGGACTAGCGGGACGGGGGGGGAGTATTTT. Translation gives CASSSPGTSGTGGEYF.

The CDR3 region has the DNA TGTGCCAGCAGCTCGAGGCGGCGGGGGGCCGGGCGGGAGACCCAGTACTTC. Residues: CASSSRRRGAGRETQYF. The chain combines TRBV7-2 with TRBJ2-5, with 8 bases identical to TRBD2. Trimming at V came to 4 bases and at J to 5 bases, leaving 15 bases not matched to a gene. The CDR3 runs 17 residues. Germline V gene lookup returns CDR1 SGHTA and CDR2 FQGNSA.